Detailed here is one T cell receptor beta chain. Use of 60 Vbeta and 13 Jbeta primers characterized the PCR. TCRdb's copy holds only in-frame clones and misses some; the assay was immunoSEQ multiplex PCR. This table holds under 80,000 clones, about 80% found once. The record originates from a study of cytomegalovirus exposure and HLA in healthy donors. With V trimmed by 0 bases and J by 2 bases, 2 bases remained unmatched. The CDR3 totals 16 residues. Germline CDR1 reads LGHNA; CDR2 reads YSLEER. V and J are TRBV4-3 and TRBJ2-1, with 9 bases aligning to TRBD2. The sequence was collected from a woman between 40 and 50 years old in good health and CMV-seronegative. Material: PBMCs. CDR3 sequence reads: CASSQELAGAYNEQFF. In DNA form, the CDR3 reads TGCGCCAGCAGCCAAGAACTAGCGGGTGCCTACAATGAGCAGTTCTTC.